The rows below give T cell receptor beta chains drawn from one sample of a study of T cell responses to AZD1222 COVID-19 vaccine. Using immunoSEQ multiplex PCR, the repertoire was profiled, and TCRdb retains in-frame clones only, with some absent. The sample carries around 94,000 clones, about 88% recorded once. This material consisted of peripheral blood, taken on day 0 of AZD1222 vaccination. These receptors originate from an adult in good health. CDR3s include the opening cysteine and the closing phenylalanine or tryptophan. D genes are given only for firm matches. The listing skips clone size in some rows; elsewhere it reads once, few, many or a size class.

D gene,V gene,clone size,J gene,CDR3 DNA,CDR3 protein
.,TRBV7-3,.,TRBJ2-2,TGTGCCAGCAGCTTATCTGGGTCAGCGAACACCGGGGAGCTGTTTTTT,CASSLSGSANTGELFF
.,TRBV3-1/TRBV3-2,.,TRBJ1-1,TGTGCCAGCAGCCAAGGGAACACTGAAGCTTTCTTT,CASSQGNTEAFF
TRBD1,TRBV27,.,TRBJ2-1,TGTGCCAGCAGTTTCAGGGGGCAATACAATGAGCAGTTCTTC,CASSFRGQYNEQFF
.,TRBV7-2,.,TRBJ1-6,TGTGCCAGCAGCGCCTACCCAGGGGTTAATTCACCCCTCCACTTT,CASSAYPGVNSPLHF
.,TRBV11-3,.,TRBJ2-2,TGTGCCAGCAGCCCTAGCCGTATGGGGTACACCGGGGAGCTGTTTTTT,CASSPSRMGYTGELFF
TRBD1,TRBV6-1,.,TRBJ1-2,TGTGCCAGCAGGGAACAGGGGGCGACTACCCCCTATGGCTACACCTTC,CASREQGATTPYGYTF
TRBD1,TRBV4-1,.,TRBJ2-2,TGCGCCAGCAGCCAAGTATCCGGGACAGGGAGAACCGGGGAGCTGTTTTTT,CASSQVSGTGRTGELFF
.,TRBV20-1,once,TRBJ2-5,TGCAGTGCTACGGGGAAAGGATCCCAGTACTTC,CSATGKGSQYF
.,TRBV11-2,.,TRBJ1-3,TGTGCCAGCAGCTTAGGGGCCGGCTCTGGAAACACCATATATTTT,CASSLGAGSGNTIYF
.,TRBV6-5,.,TRBJ1-2,TGTGTCAGCAGTTACTCGAGCCCTAGGGGCTATGGCTACACCTTC,CVSSYSSPRGYGYTF
TRBD2,TRBV28,.,TRBJ2-1,TGTGCCAGCAGTGCCCCGGGACTAGCGTTTCTCTTC,CASSAPGLAFLF
TRBD1,TRBV19,once,TRBJ1-2,TGTGCCAGTAGTTTCCCGACAGGGGGAGGCTACACCTTC,CASSFPTGGGYTF
TRBD1,TRBV7-2,.,TRBJ1-1,TGTGCCAGCAGCCAAGACAGGGTAGGGACTGAAGCTTTCTTT,CASSQDRVGTEAFF
TRBD1,TRBV5-1,.,TRBJ2-5,TGCGCCAGCAGCCCCGGGACAGGGGGTTTCGGCAAAGAGACCCAGTACTTC,CASSPGTGGFGKETQYF
.,TRBV7-7,.,TRBJ2-2,TGTGCTAGCAGCCCCGTACCGTCCGGGGAGCTGTTTTTT,CASSPVPSGELFF
TRBD1,TRBV5-8,.,TRBJ1-5,TGTGCCAGCAGCTTGGCCGGGACAGGAGTAGGAGAGCCCCAGCATTTT,CASSLAGTGVGEPQHF
TRBD1,TRBV5-1,.,TRBJ2-2,TGCGCCAGCAGCGCCGACAGGGTACGTGCCGGGGAGCTGTTTTTT,CASSADRVRAGELFF
.,TRBV10-3,.,TRBJ1-2,TGTGCCATCAGTGACACTAGGGATGGCTACACCTTC,CAISDTRDGYTF
.,TRBV5-1,.,TRBJ1-6,TGCGCCAGCAGCCCGGAGGGGGTTGAGGGTAGTTCACCCCTCCACTTT,CASSPEGVEGSSPLHF
.,TRBV6-1,.,TRBJ1-2,TGTGCCAGCAGTGAATTAACAGGAAACTATGGCTACACCTTC,CASSELTGNYGYTF
TRBD2,TRBV3-1/TRBV3-2,.,TRBJ2-2,TGTGCCACGGCGGGGCGGGAGAGGACCGGGGAGCTGTTTTTT,CATAGRERTGELFF
.,TRBV15,once,TRBJ2-1,TGTGCCACCAGCAGAGGCGCCAATGAGCAGTTCTTC,CATSRGANEQFF
TRBD1,TRBV27,once,TRBJ2-7,TGCGGGACAGGGGCACTAGGAACCTACGAGCAGTACTTC,CGTGALGTYEQYF
TRBD1,TRBV19,.,TRBJ2-2,TGTGCCAGCAACACAGGGGCCGACACCGGGGAGCTGTTTTTT,CASNTGADTGELFF
.,TRBV11-3,.,TRBJ2-7,TGTGCCAGCAGCTGGGGGCCCCAGCGCCCCTACGAGCAGTACTTC,CASSWGPQRPYEQYF
.,TRBV9,few,TRBJ2-3,TGTGCCAGCAGCGTACTTCCAGAGGCAGATACGCAGTATTTT,CASSVLPEADTQYF
.,TRBV13,.,TRBJ2-5,TGTGCCAGCAGCTTACAGGGGATGGAGACCCAGTACTTC,CASSLQGMETQYF
.,TRBV6-6,few,TRBJ1-6,TGTGCCAGCAGTCCGGGGACGGTCCTAGCGGGGAATTCACCCCTCCACTTT,CASSPGTVLAGNSPLHF
TRBD2,TRBV11-3,.,TRBJ2-3,TGTGCCAGCAGCTTAAATAGCGGGAGCACAGATACGCAGTATTTT,CASSLNSGSTDTQYF
.,TRBV3-1/TRBV3-2,.,TRBJ2-3,TGTGCCAGCAGCCCCCTCCCCGCAGGCTCGGGGGATACGCAGTATTTT,CASSPLPAGSGDTQYF
.,TRBV5-5,.,TRBJ2-3,TGTGCCAGCAGCTTGGGGACAGTCGGGGCGCAGTATTTT,CASSLGTVGAQYF
.,TRBV29-1,once,TRBJ2-5,TGCAGCGTTGATTGGATGAACCCCGAGACCCAGTACTTC,CSVDWMNPETQYF
TRBD1,TRBV5-1,.,TRBJ1-2,TGCGCCAGCAGCTTGACAGGGGGCAATTATGGCTACACCTTC,CASSLTGGNYGYTF
TRBD2,TRBV7-8,.,TRBJ2-7,TGTGCCAGCAGCTCCGGGGGGACTAGCGGGAGAATCGAGCAGTACTTC,CASSSGGTSGRIEQYF
TRBD2,TRBV7-2,.,TRBJ2-5,TGTGCCAGCAGCGCCCCCGGGCTAGCGGGGCTCCAAGAGACCCAGTACTTC,CASSAPGLAGLQETQYF
TRBD2,TRBV2,.,TRBJ2-5,TGTGCCACCGGACTAGCGGAGGAGACCCAGTACTTC,CATGLAEETQYF
TRBD1,TRBV6-2/TRBV6-3,.,TRBJ1-5,TGTGCCAGCAGCCCTCCGGACAGGGGGCTTAGCAATCAGCCCCAGCATTTT,CASSPPDRGLSNQPQHF
.,TRBV5-1,.,TRBJ1-4,TGCGCCAGCAGCTTGTCGGGACCAGCTAATGAAAAACTGTTTTTT,CASSLSGPANEKLFF
.,TRBV5-1,.,TRBJ1-1,TGCGCCAGCAGCTCACCTTGGGGAGGCACTGAAGCTTTCTTT,CASSSPWGGTEAFF